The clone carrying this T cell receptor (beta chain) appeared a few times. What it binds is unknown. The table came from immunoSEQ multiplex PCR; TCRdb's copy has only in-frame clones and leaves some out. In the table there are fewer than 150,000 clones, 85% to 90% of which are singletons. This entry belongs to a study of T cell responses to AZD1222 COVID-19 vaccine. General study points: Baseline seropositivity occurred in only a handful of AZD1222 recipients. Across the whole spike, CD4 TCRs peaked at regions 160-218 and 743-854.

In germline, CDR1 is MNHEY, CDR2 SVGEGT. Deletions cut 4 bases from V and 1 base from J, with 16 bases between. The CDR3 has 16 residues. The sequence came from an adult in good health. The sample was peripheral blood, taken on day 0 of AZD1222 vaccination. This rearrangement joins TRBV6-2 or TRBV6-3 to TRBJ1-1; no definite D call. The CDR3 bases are TGTGCCAGCAGTTTCAACGTGACGGGCAAGAACACTGAAGCTTTCTTT. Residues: CASSFNVTGKNTEAFF.